This is a list of T cell receptor beta chains from one sample in a study of cytomegalovirus exposure and HLA in healthy donors. TCRdb keeps only in-frame clones here, not all; method: immunoSEQ multiplex PCR. The top ten hold around 2% of the sample, which has about 160,000 clones, around 74% seen once. The sequenced material came from PBMCs. Every receptor here comes from a female donor in good health and CMV-seronegative. Both conserved end residues are part of each CDR3. A D gene is named only where the DNA matches it firmly. The size of a clone is reported for some rows only, either as once, few or many, or as a class for expanded clones.

j_gene | d_gene | v_gene | abundance | CDR3nt | CDR3aa
TRBJ1-1 | NA | TRBV10-3 | NA | TGTGCCATCAGTGAGTCGTTGTTGGGGGGGCGGACTGAAGCTTTCTTT | CAISESLLGGRTEAFF
TRBJ2-3 | TRBD2 | TRBV25-1 | NA | TGTGCCAGCAGTGAAAGGCGGGGGGTCTCGGATACGCAGTATTTT | CASSERRGVSDTQYF
TRBJ1-1 | TRBD1 | TRBV9 | once | TGTGCCAGCAGCCCCACAGGGGACACTGAAGCTTTCTTT | CASSPTGDTEAFF
TRBJ1-2 | NA | TRBV27 | NA | TGTGCCAGCAGTGAGGGGGGGCAACACTATGGCTACACCTTC | CASSEGGQHYGYTF
TRBJ1-5 | NA | TRBV5-6 | few | TGTGCCAGCAGCTTATGGGGAGAAGGGCAGCCCCAGCATTTT | CASSLWGEGQPQHF
TRBJ1-1 | NA | TRBV29-1 | NA | TGCAGCGTCGGACAGTCAGAGGAAGCTTTCTTT | CSVGQSEEAFF
TRBJ1-2 | NA | TRBV10-3 | NA | TGTGCCATCACGGGACAAACAAGATATGGCTACACCTTC | CAITGQTRYGYTF
TRBJ2-7 | TRBD1 | TRBV5-4 | few | TGTGCCAGCAGCTGGGACAGGGGTCGCGAGCAGTACTTC | CASSWDRGREQYF
TRBJ2-7 | NA | TRBV19 | NA | TGTGCCAGTAGTATAGACGGCTACGAGCAGTACTTC | CASSIDGYEQYF
TRBJ2-2 | NA | TRBV7-9 | once | TGTGCCAGCAGCCCCCCGGACGGGAACCCCGGGGAGCTGTTTTTT | CASSPPDGNPGELFF
TRBJ1-1 | NA | TRBV5-6 | NA | TGTGCCAGCAGCTTGGGTGAGGGTGAAGCTTTCTTT | CASSLGEGEAFF
TRBJ2-2 | NA | TRBV25-1 | few | TGTGCCAGCACCCCCCCGGGACACCAGAACACCGGGGAGCTGTTTTTT | CASTPPGHQNTGELFF
TRBJ2-3 | NA | TRBV4-2 | few | TGTGCCAGCAGCCATCTAGTGGGCGGCGGGGCAGATACGCAGTATTTT | CASSHLVGGGADTQYF
TRBJ2-1 | NA | TRBV11-2 | once | TGTGCCAGCAGCTCCCAAAAAGGTACAGGCTACAATGAGCAGTTCTTC | CASSSQKGTGYNEQFF
TRBJ1-5 | TRBD1 | TRBV5-6 | few | TGTGCCAGCAGCCAAGGACAGGGGGGCGGTCAGCCCCAGCATTTT | CASSQGQGGGQPQHF
TRBJ1-1 | TRBD1 | TRBV5-1 | NA | TGCGCCAGCAGCTCGACCCGGACAGGTGCGAACACTGAAGCTTTCTTT | CASSSTRTGANTEAFF
TRBJ2-1 | NA | TRBV19 | NA | TGTGCCAGTAAGGGCCAGGGGCCATACAATGAGCAGTTCTTC | CASKGQGPYNEQFF
TRBJ2-2 | NA | TRBV30 | NA | TGTGCCGGTCCACTTAACACCGGGGAGCTGTTTTTT | CAGPLNTGELFF
TRBJ1-2 | TRBD1 | TRBV20-1 | NA | TGCAGTGCGGCGGGACAGGGCGAGTTC | CSAAGQGEF
TRBJ1-5 | NA | TRBV27 | NA | TGTGCCAGCAGTGGTGGACAGAGGAATCAGCCCCAGCATTTT | CASSGGQRNQPQHF
TRBJ1-4 | NA | TRBV7-9 | once | TGTGCCAGCAGCCAGGGGACAAGCGAAAAACTGTTTTTT | CASSQGTSEKLFF
TRBJ1-6 | TRBD1 | TRBV5-1 | NA | TGCGCCAGCAGCACCGCGGACAGGGGGAATTCACCCCTCCACTTT | CASSTADRGNSPLHF
TRBJ1-5 | TRBD1 | TRBV28 | NA | TGTGCCAGCAGTCCACTCTTAATACAGGGGCGGTATAGCAATCAGCCCCAGCATTTT | CASSPLLIQGRYSNQPQHF
TRBJ1-3 | NA | TRBV5-1 | NA | TGCGCCAGCAGCTTTGCGGGCTCTGGAAACACCATATATTTT | CASSFAGSGNTIYF
TRBJ2-2 | NA | TRBV11-2 | few | TGTGCCAGCACTCGACTGGAGGAAGTAAACACCGGGGAGCTGTTTTTT | CASTRLEEVNTGELFF
TRBJ1-3 | NA | TRBV28 | NA | TGTGCCAGCAGTTTATCAGGCACGGACACCATATATTTT | CASSLSGTDTIYF
TRBJ1-2 | NA | TRBV6-5 | once | TGTGCCAGCAGGGACACAGGAGCCGAAGGCTACACCTTC | CASRDTGAEGYTF
TRBJ1-1 | TRBD1 | TRBV18 | NA | TGTGCCAGCTCACCAGAACGAACAGGGGCCAGGGAAGCTTTCTTT | CASSPERTGAREAFF
TRBJ2-6 | NA | TRBV6-1 | NA | TGTGCCAGCAGTGAAGCGTTGGGAGCTGGGGCCAACGTCCTGACTTTC | CASSEALGAGANVLTF
TRBJ2-5 | TRBD2 | TRBV4-2 | NA | TGTGCCAGCAGCCAGACAGAGACTAGCGGGGAAGGAGAGACCCAGTACTTC | CASSQTETSGEGETQYF
TRBJ1-5 | NA | TRBV6-1 | NA | TGTGCCATTGATGACAGGTATGGCAATCAGCCCCAGCATTTT | CAIDDRYGNQPQHF
TRBJ1-1 | TRBD1 | TRBV5-4 | NA | TGTGCCAGCAGTCTTGACGGATCAAACAGGGGGCAGGACACTGAAGCTTTCTTT | CASSLDGSNRGQDTEAFF
TRBJ2-1 | NA | TRBV7-3 | NA | TGTGCCAGCAGCCCAACGGGCGGGCCTAACTATCATGAGCAGTTCTTC | CASSPTGGPNYHEQFF
TRBJ2-3 | TRBD1 | TRBV10-1 | NA | TGCGCCAGCACCACGGGACAGGGGGGGAAGGATACGCAGTATTTT | CASTTGQGGKDTQYF